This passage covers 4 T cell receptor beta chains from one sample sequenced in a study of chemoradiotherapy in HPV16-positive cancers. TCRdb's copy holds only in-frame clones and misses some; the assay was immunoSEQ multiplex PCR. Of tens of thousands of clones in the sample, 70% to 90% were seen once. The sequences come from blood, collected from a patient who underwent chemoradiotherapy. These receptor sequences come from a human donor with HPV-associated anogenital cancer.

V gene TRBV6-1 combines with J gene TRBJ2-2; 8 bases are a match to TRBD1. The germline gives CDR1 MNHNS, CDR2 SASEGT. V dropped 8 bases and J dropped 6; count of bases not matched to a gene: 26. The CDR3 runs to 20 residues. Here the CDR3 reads CASRGNRDRILTRISGELFF. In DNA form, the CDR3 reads TGTGCCAGCCGTGGGAATAGGGACAGGATACTCACGCGTATTTCCGGGGAGCTGTTTTTT.

The CDR3 nucleotides read TGTGCCAGCAGTAATGGAGGGGGCACGGGCACTGAAGCTTTCTTT. Encoded protein: CASSNGGGTGTEAFF. The chain uses TRBV28 and TRBJ1-1, with 7 nucleotides matching TRBD1. In germline, CDR1 is MDHEN, CDR2 SYDVKM. Trimming at V came to 5 bases and at J to 4 bases, leaving 10 bases not matched to a gene. This CDR3 has 15 amino acids.

This chain's CDR3 is CASSVDQANTGELFF. The CDR3 bases are TGTGCCAGCAGCGTAGATCAGGCGAACACCGGGGAGCTGTTTTTT. The rearrangement joins TRBV9 to TRBJ2-2; no definite D call. Germline-derived CDR1 and CDR2 are SGDLS and YYNGEE. The CDR3 spans 15 residues. V lost 0 bases to trimming and J lost 0 bases, with 6 bases between them.

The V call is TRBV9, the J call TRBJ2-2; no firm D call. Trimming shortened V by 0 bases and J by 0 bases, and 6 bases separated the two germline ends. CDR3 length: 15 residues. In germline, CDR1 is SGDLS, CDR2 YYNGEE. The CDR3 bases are TGTGCCAGCAGCGTAGTCCGGGCGAACACCGGGGAGCTGTTTTTT. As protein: CASSVVRANTGELFF. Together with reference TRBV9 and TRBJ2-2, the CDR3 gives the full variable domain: DSGVTQTPKHLITATGQRVTLRCSPRSGDLSVYWYQQSLDQGLQFLIQYYNGEERAKGNILERFSAQQFPDLHSELNLSSLELGDSALYFCASSVVRANTGELFFGEGSRLTVL.